This T cell receptor beta chain was found in a study of blood T cell repertoires in COVID-19. Whole-study context: T cells, B-cell-depleted T cells, or PBMCs supplied cDNA or gDNA.

The method was immunoSEQ multiplex PCR; TCRdb's version includes in-frame clones alone and lacks a portion of them. The sample shows some 250,000 clones, about 90% of them seen only once. There are 16 residues in the CDR3. Germline values: CDR1 MDHEN, CDR2 SYDVKM. Trimming left V 2 bases short and J 3 bases short, with 13 bases between. V gene TRBV28 combines with J gene TRBJ1-4, with TRBD1 as a possible D gene (6 bases). The sequence came from a man between 60 and 75 years old with acute or convalescent COVID-19. Material: peripheral blood. The CDR3 region has the DNA TGTGCCAGCAGTTTACTCGATGGGGGCCCTAATGAAAAACTGTTTTTT. This encodes CASSLLDGGPNEKLFF.